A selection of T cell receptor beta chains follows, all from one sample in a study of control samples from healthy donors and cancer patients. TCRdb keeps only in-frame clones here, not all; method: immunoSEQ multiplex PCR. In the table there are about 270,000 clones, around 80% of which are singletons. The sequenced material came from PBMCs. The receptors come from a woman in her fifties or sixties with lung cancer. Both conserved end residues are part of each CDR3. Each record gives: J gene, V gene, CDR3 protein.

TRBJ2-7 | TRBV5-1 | CASSFTNPYEQYF
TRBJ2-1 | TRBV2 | CASSRTTLGNEQFF
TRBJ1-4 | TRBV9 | CASSVVGGANEKLFF
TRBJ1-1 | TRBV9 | CASSPQREGEAFF
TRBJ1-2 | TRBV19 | CASSIDLGDFYGYTF
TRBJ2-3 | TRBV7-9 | CASSLGGGDTDTQYF
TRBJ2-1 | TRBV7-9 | CASSSGTSRYNEQFF
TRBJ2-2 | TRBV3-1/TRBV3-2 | CASRAQAGMAGELFF
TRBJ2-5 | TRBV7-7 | CASSLGATGAETQYF
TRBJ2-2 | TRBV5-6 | CASSPGQGSTGELFF
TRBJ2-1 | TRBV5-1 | CASSSVTSGILYNEQFF
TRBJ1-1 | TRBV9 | CASTPGQQNTEAFF
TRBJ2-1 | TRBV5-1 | CASSPFPGPTYNEQFF
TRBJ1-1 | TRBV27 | CASSLNPGAEAFF
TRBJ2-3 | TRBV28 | CASTDSSALDTQYF
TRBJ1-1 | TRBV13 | CASSSKGAWAFF
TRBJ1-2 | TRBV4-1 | CASSQGIGGSYGYTF
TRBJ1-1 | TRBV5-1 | CASSLAAGAMNTEAFF
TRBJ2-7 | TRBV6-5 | CASSSPGQQSSYEQYF
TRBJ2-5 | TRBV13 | CASSSTVKETQYF
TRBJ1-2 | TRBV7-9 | CASSRDTDQGGYTF
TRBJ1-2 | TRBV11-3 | CASSLGSEGYTF
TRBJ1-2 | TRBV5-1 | CASSRETGTGFGYTF
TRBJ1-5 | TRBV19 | CASCWAGSKVPQHF
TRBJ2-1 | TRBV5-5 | CASSLVGDYNEQFF
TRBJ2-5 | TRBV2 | CASSVDPRETQYF
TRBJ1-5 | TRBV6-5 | CASSYGAQAPQHF
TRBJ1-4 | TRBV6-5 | CASSYERNEKLFF
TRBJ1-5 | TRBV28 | CASTPLRGSQPQHF
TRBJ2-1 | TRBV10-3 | CAISERGGTNEQFF
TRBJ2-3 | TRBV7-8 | CASSIYGGAADTQYF
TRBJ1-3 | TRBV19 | CASRQAIGISGNTIYF
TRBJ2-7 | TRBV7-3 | CASSRDRTYEQYF
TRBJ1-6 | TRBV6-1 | CASSEQGGGWNSPLHF
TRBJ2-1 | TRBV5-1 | CASSSVGTSGGPGGEQFF
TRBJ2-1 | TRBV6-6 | CASRPLAGLNEQFF
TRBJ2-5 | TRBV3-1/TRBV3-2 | CASSQVGLGKETQYF
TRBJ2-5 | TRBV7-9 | CASSLRFRTGKETQYF
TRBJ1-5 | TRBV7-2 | CASSLDRVGNQPQHF
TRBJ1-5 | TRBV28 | CASSQGGASNQPQHF